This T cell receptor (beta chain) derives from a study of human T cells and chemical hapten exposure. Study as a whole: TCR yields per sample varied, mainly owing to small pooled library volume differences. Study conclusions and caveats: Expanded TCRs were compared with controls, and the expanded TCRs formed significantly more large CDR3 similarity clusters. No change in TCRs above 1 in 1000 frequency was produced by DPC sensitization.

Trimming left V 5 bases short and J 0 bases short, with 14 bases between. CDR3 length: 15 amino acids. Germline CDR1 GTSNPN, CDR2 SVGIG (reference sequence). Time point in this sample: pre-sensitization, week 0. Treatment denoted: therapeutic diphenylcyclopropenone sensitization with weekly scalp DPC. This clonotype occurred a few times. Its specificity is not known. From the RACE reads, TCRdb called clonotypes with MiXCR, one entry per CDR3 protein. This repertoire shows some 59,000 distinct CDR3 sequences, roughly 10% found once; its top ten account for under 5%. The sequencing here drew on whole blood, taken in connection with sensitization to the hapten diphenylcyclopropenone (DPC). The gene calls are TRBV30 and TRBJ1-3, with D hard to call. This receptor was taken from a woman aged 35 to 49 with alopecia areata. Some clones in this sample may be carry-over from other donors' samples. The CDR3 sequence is CAWADGRISGNTIYF. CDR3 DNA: TGTGCCTGGGCTGACGGACGGATCTCTGGAAACACCATATATTTT. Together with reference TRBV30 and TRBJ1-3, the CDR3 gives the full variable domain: SQTIHQWPATLVQPVGSPLSLECTVEGTSNPNLYWYRQAAGRGLQLLFYSVGIGQISSEVPQNLSASRPQDRQFILSSKKLLLSDSGFYLCAWADGRISGNTIYFGEGSWLTVV.